This entry lists 3 T cell receptor beta chains sequenced from one sample in a study of blood T cell repertoires in COVID-19. The table came from immunoSEQ multiplex PCR; TCRdb's copy has only in-frame clones and leaves some out. The sample holds fewer than 350,000 clones; over 75% are singletons and the top ten take 2.2%. Sequencing used PBMCs or T cells enriched from blood (not recorded which). The receptors come from a man under 40 who had recovered from COVID-19.

This clone was seen just once. The gene calls are TRBV18 and TRBJ1-1; TRBD1 agrees at 7 bases. This CDR3 is built from 16 residues. Losses at the gene ends were 5 bases for V and 1 base for J; bases not matched to a gene: 10. Per the germline V gene, CDR1 is KGHSH and CDR2 is LQKENI. As DNA, the CDR3 is TGTGCCAGCTCATCCCGACAGGGAGGCGAGAACACTGAAGCTTTCTTT. Encoded protein: CASSSRQGGENTEAFF.

V usage is TRBV5-1 and J usage is TRBJ2-3; D gene ambiguous. The V and J ends lost 0 bases and 4 bases respectively, with 12 bases between them. CDR1 SGHRS and CDR2 YFSETQ come from the germline V gene. CDR3 size: 15 residues. CDR3 in amino acids: CASSLALIEADTQYF. The CDR3 bases are TGCGCCAGCAGCTTGGCCCTAATAGAAGCAGATACGCAGTATTTT.

The chain couples TRBV14 to TRBJ2-6; 9 bases map to TRBD1. Germline V gene data show CDR1 as SGHDN and CDR2 as FVKESK. V lost 4 bases, J lost 3 bases, and 19 bases stayed unmatched. The CDR3 is made up of 21 amino acids. The CDR3 DNA follows: TGTGCCAGCAGCCTGGAAGAGTGGGACAGGGAGATTGTTATTGGGGCCAACGTCCTGACTTTC. Translating it yields CASSLEEWDREIVIGANVLTF.